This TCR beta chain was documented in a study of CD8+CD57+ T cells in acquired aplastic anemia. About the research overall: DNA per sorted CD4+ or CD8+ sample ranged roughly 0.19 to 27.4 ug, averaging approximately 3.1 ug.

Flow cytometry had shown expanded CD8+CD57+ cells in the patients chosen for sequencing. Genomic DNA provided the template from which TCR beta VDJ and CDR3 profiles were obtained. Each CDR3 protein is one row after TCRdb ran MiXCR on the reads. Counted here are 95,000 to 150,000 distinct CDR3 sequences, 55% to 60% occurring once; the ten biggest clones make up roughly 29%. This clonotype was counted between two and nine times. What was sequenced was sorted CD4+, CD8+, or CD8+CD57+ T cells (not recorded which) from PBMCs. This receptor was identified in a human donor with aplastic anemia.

This chain's CDR3 is CASRVSSGNTIYF. CDR3 nucleotides: TGTGCCAGTAGGGTCAGCTCTGGAAACACCATATATTTT. V and J are TRBV19 and TRBJ1-3; D call uncertain. CDR3 size: 13 residues. Deletions cut 6 bases from V and 0 bases from J, with 6 bases between. Germline CDR1 is LNHDA and CDR2 is SQIVND (reference sequence).